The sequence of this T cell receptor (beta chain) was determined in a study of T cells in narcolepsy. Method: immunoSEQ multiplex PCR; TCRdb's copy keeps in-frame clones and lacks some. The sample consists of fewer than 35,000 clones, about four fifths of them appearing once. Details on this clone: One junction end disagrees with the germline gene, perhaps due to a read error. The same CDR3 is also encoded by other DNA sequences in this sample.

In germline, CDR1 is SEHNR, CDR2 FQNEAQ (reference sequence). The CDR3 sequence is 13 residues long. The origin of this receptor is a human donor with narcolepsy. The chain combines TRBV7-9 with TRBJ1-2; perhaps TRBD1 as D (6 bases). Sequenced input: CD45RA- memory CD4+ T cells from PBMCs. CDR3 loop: CASSSTGYYGYTF. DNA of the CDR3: TGTGCCAGCAGCTCGACAGGTTACTACGGCTACACCTTC.